These 29 T cell receptor beta chains share one sample of origin, sequenced in a study of response to subunit inactivated influenza vaccine. Via MiXCR, TCRdb re-called the RT-PCR reads, giving one row per CDR3 protein. The repertoire includes roughly 500,000 distinct CDR3 sequences, more than 15% of them detected once, and 3% to 3.5% sits in the top ten. Here the sequenced sample was CD4+ T cells sorted from PBMCs, taken 23 months after vaccination. The receptors derive from a man between 50 and 69 years old who received an inactivated influenza vaccine.

This clonotype turned up a few times. The chain links TRBV6-5 to TRBJ1-2; D is perhaps TRBD1 (5 bases). CDR3 length: 14 residues. Germline loops: CDR1 MNHEY, CDR2 SVGAGI. V lost 0 bases and J 4 bases, leaving 9 bases between the germline ends. CDR3 DNA sequence: TGTGCCAGCAGTTACTCGACCGGGGGCTATGGCTACACCTTC. It yields the protein CASSYSTGGYGYTF.

This clonotype was detected only a few times. V and J are TRBV4-1 and TRBJ1-6; D possibly corresponds to TRBD1 (5 bases). V lost 0 bases and J 10 bases, leaving 16 bases between the germline ends. Germline V gene data show CDR1 as MGHRA and CDR2 as YSYEKL. This CDR3 region has 16 residues. The CDR3 is CASSQDQGGVGSPLHF. CDR3 bases: TGCGCCAGCAGCCAAGATCAGGGAGGGGTGGGCTCACCCCTCCACTTT.

The J gene is TRBJ2-7, the V gene TRBV20-1, with 10 bases lining up with TRBD1. CDR1 and CDR2 from the germline V gene are DFQATT and SNEGSKA (reference sequence). V lost 5 bases and J lost 2; bases outside the gene matches: 9. CDR3 length: 15 residues. CDR3 coding DNA: TGCAGTGCTTCCGACCCGGGACAGGGGACCTACGAGCAGTACTTC. It yields the protein CSASDPGQGTYEQYF.

The table lists this clonotype with a few counts. The rearrangement uses TRBV6-5 and TRBJ2-7; TRBD2 is a possible D gene (6 bases). There are 14 residues in the CDR3. Trimming pared 4 bases from V and 2 bases from J, leaving 12 bases between. Looked up from germline, CDR1 is MNHEY and CDR2 is SVGAGI. The chain's CDR3 is CASSSGTDTYEQYF. The CDR3 DNA reads as TGTGCCAGCAGTTCGGGGACTGATACCTACGAGCAGTACTTC.

This clonotype was counted between two and nine times. This rearrangement joins TRBV4-2 to TRBJ1-2, with a tentative D call TRBD1 (6 bases). Trimming stripped 4 bases from V and 3 bases from J, with 18 bases between. In germline, CDR1 is LGHNA, CDR2 YNFKEQ. The CDR3 is 16 residues long. This chain's CDR3 is CASSPNGGGLDYGYTF. CDR3 coding DNA: TGTGCCAGCAGCCCGAACGGGGGGGGCCTTGACTATGGCTACACCTTC.

This clonotype was seen a few times. The CDR3 region has the DNA TGTGCCAGCAGTTTTGCTCCGGGGGACACCGGGGAGCTGTTTTTT. Residues: CASSFAPGDTGELFF. The rearrangement links TRBV28 to TRBJ2-2; D perhaps matches TRBD2 (6 bases). V was clipped by 3 bases and J by 3 bases, with 11 bases between them. Germline loops: CDR1 MDHEN, CDR2 SYDVKM. The CDR3 consists of 15 residues.

The sample holds many counts of this clonotype. The rearrangement joins TRBV6-5 to TRBJ2-1; D remains unclear. Germline V gives CDR1 MNHEY, CDR2 SVGAGI. The CDR3 length is 14 residues. Trimming took 2 bases from V and 4 from J, leaving 9 bases between them. Here the CDR3 DNA reads TGTGCCAGCAGTTACGATAGCCTATACAATGAGCAGTTCTTC. Protein sequence: CASSYDSLYNEQFF.

This clonotype was picked up a small number of times. The rearrangement uses TRBV6-2 or TRBV6-3 and TRBJ2-3; D unclear. This CDR3 is built from 12 residues. Per the germline V gene, CDR1 is MNHEY and CDR2 is SVGEGT. With 3 bases removed from V and 7 bases from J, the gap between germline ends came to 8 bases. The CDR3 region has the DNA TGTGCCAGCAGTTATTCTGGATATACGCAGTATTTT. Its translation: CASSYSGYTQYF.

With regard to this clonotype: The junction does not match germline at one end; this may be a read error. The J gene is TRBJ2-2, the V gene TRBV27; the D is unclear. The length of the CDR3 is 16 residues. Germline assignment: CDR1 MNHEY and CDR2 SMNVEV (reference sequence). The CDR3 reads CASSPRLGSNPGELFF. The CDR3 DNA follows: TGTGCCAGCAGTCCTCGCCTAGGGTCGAACCCCGGGGAGCTGTTTTTT.

This clonotype came up many times. This chain joins TRBV28 and TRBJ2-4; D is perhaps TRBD2 (6 bases). V was shortened by 6 bases and J by 3 bases, with 12 bases between the two germline ends. CDR1 and CDR2 (germline): MDHEN, SYDVKM. CDR3 size: 14 residues. CDR3 residues: CASRGGGVKNIQYF. CDR3 DNA sequence: TGTGCCAGCAGGGGGGGAGGTGTCAAAAACATTCAGTACTTC.

The genes are TRBV2 and TRBJ2-1; 7 positions match TRBD1. Trimming at V came to 9 bases and at J to 0 bases, leaving 2 bases not matched to a gene. Germline CDR1 SNHLY, CDR2 FYNNEI. This CDR3 has 13 amino acids. The CDR3 here is CARTGSSYNEQFF. As DNA, the CDR3 is TGTGCCAGGACAGGGAGCTCCTACAATGAGCAGTTCTTC.

This clonotype was observed a handful of times. This chain connects TRBV10-3 to TRBJ2-7; D not certain. Trimming shortened V by 4 bases and J by 6 bases, and 13 bases separated the two germline ends. CDR1 is ENHRY and CDR2 is SYGVKD in the germline V gene. CDR3 length equals 13 residues. The CDR3 is CAISVPGRAEQYF. CDR3 bases: TGTGCCATCAGTGTGCCAGGTCGGGCCGAGCAGTACTTC.

The CDR3 is CASSWDKNTGELFF. CDR3 bases: TGTGCCAGCAGCTGGGACAAGAACACCGGGGAGCTGTTTTTT. The chain employs TRBV6-1 and TRBJ2-2; a possible D gene is TRBD1 (6 bases). The germline CDR1 and CDR2 sequences are MNHNS and SASEGT. The germline V and J ends were trimmed by 6 bases and 1 base, with 9 bases remaining between them. This CDR3 has 14 residues.

The chain couples TRBV11-2 to TRBJ2-6, with 7 bases lining up with TRBD1. CDR3 length: 18 amino acids. V was clipped by 5 bases and J by 3 bases; unmatched bases: 13. CDR1 is SGHAT and CDR2 is FQNNGV in the germline V gene. In DNA, the CDR3 is TGTGCCAGCAGCCCACAGACAGGGCCTGGGTTTGGGGCCAACGTCCTGACTTTC. Residues: CASSPQTGPGFGANVLTF.

This clonotype was seen more than once but under ten times. The V call is TRBV4-1, the J call TRBJ1-2; D not resolved. Germline V lookup: CDR1 MGHRA, CDR2 YSYEKL. This CDR3 has 16 residues. V dropped 2 bases and J dropped 1 base, with 14 bases sitting between them. The CDR3 DNA is TGCGCCAGCAGCCAACCAGCGGCCGGCCTTAACTATGGCTACACCTTC. It specifies CASSQPAAGLNYGYTF.

This clonotype was recorded a few times. The chain combines TRBV20-1 with TRBJ2-1, with 9 bases identical to TRBD1. V lost 8 bases and J lost 3; bases outside the gene matches: 5. Germline-derived CDR1 and CDR2 are DFQATT and SNEGSKA (reference sequence). The CDR3 runs 13 residues. The chain's CDR3 is CSPGQGDYNEQFF. In DNA, the CDR3 is TGCAGTCCGGGACAGGGTGACTACAATGAGCAGTTCTTC.

This clonotype came up many times. The chain couples TRBV12-3 or TRBV12-4 to TRBJ1-3; TRBD1 agrees at 7 bases. V lost 5 bases to trimming and J lost 5 bases; unmatched junction nucleotides: 6. The CDR3 length is 14 residues. The CDR3 region is CASSNVGGRNTIYF. The CDR3 bases are TGTGCCAGCAGTAACGTAGGGGGCAGAAACACCATATATTTT.

This clonotype came up a few times. V usage is TRBV14 and J usage is TRBJ2-2, with a weak D call TRBD1 (5 bases). The CDR3 runs to 14 residues. Germline CDR1 is SGHDN and CDR2 is FVKESK. V was pared by 3 bases and J by 4 bases, with 9 bases between. CDR3 sequence reads: CASSQLTVTGELFF. CDR3 coding DNA: TGTGCCAGCAGCCAGTTGACAGTCACCGGGGAGCTGTTTTTT.

This clonotype was seen many times. The J gene is TRBJ2-7, the V gene TRBV20-1; 7 bases line up with TRBD1. The length of the CDR3 is 14 residues. The germline V gene has CDR1 DFQATT and CDR2 SNEGSKA (reference sequence). V shed 6 bases, J shed 3 bases, and the junction held 11 bases outside the gene matches. CDR3 in DNA: TGCAGTGCGATCGACAGGGACAGTAGCTACGAGCAGTACTTC. It translates to CSAIDRDSSYEQYF.

This clonotype appeared a few times. V is TRBV6-5 and J is TRBJ2-3, with D maybe TRBD1 (6 bases). This CDR3 region has 17 residues. The V end lost 5 bases, the J end lost 2 bases, and 20 bases lay between the germline ends. Germline V gene lookup returns CDR1 MNHEY and CDR2 SVGAGI. CDR3 sequence (DNA): TGTGCCAGCAGTAACCTCCGACAGGCCTTATTCACAGATACGCAGTATTTT. Protein sequence: CASSNLRQALFTDTQYF.

The CDR3 region is CASSLTFGQGYGYTF. The CDR3 bases are TGTGCCAGCAGCTTAACGTTCGGACAGGGATATGGCTACACCTTC. The chain joins TRBV11-2 to TRBJ1-2, with 8 bases identical to TRBD1. V gave up 2 bases and J gave up 5 bases; unmatched junction bases: 7. The CDR3 sequence is 15 residues long. CDR1 SGHAT and CDR2 FQNNGV come from the germline V gene.

The chain has TRBV12-3 or TRBV12-4 and TRBJ2-7, with 9 bases lining up with TRBD2. The length of the CDR3 is 16 residues. With 3 bases clipped from V and 2 bases from J, the junction kept 8 bases outside the gene matches. The CDR3 protein is CASSFSGTSRTYEQYF. CDR3 nucleotide sequence: TGTGCCAGCAGTTTTTCCGGGACTAGCAGAACCTACGAGCAGTACTTC.

This clonotype was counted a few times. This rearrangement joins TRBV20-1 to TRBJ2-5, with D possibly matching TRBD2 (5 bases). Germline CDR1 DFQATT, CDR2 SNEGSKA (reference sequence). V was clipped by 1 base and J by 4 bases, with 10 bases between them. CDR3 length: 13 amino acids. The CDR3 loop reads CSARVPGVETQYF. The DNA of the CDR3 is TGCAGTGCTAGAGTCCCCGGGGTAGAGACCCAGTACTTC.

The chain couples TRBV12-5 to TRBJ2-1; D possibly uses TRBD1 or TRBD2 (5 bases each). The CDR3 is made up of 14 amino acids. The V gene's germline CDR1 is LGHNT and CDR2 FRNRAP. V was clipped by 7 bases and J by 8 bases, with 18 bases between them. CDR3 in amino acids: CASALGPTEDEQFF. CDR3 coding DNA: TGTGCTAGTGCCCTGGGACCAACCGAGGATGAGCAGTTCTTC.

In its sample, this clonotype was seen a few times. V gene TRBV9 combines with J gene TRBJ2-5; tentatively, D is TRBD1 (5 bases). This CDR3 is 14 amino acids long. Germline V gene data show CDR1 as SGDLS and CDR2 as YYNGEE. V was cut by 4 bases and J by 4 bases, with 14 bases left in between. The CDR3 loop is CASSPRTRGETQYF. CDR3 coding DNA: TGTGCCAGCAGCCCACGGACAAGGGGAGAGACCCAGTACTTC.

V is TRBV5-1 and J is TRBJ1-2; D perhaps matches TRBD1 (6 bases). The germline V gene has CDR1 SGHRS and CDR2 YFSETQ. CDR3 length equals 14 residues. The V end lost 8 bases, the J end lost 2 bases, and 16 bases lay between the germline ends. CDR3 DNA: TGCGCCAGGGACAGCCGAGGTACGAACTATGGCTACACCTTC. Encoded protein: CARDSRGTNYGYTF.

This clonotype was found a few times. The chain uses TRBV5-1 and TRBJ2-3; TRBD2 might be the D (5 bases). This CDR3 has 15 residues. V lost 0 bases, J lost 2 bases, and 10 bases lay in between. Looked up from germline, CDR1 is SGHRS and CDR2 is YFSETQ. The CDR3 region is CASSLVNGDTDTQYF. Here the CDR3 DNA reads TGCGCCAGCAGCTTGGTGAACGGGGACACAGATACGCAGTATTTT.

The chain is built from TRBV20-1 and TRBJ1-1, with D maybe TRBD1 (5 bases). V lost 4 bases and J 0 bases, leaving 15 bases between the germline ends. Germline loops: CDR1 DFQATT, CDR2 SNEGSKA (reference sequence). CDR3 length equals 15 residues. CDR3 residues: CSATGRSSLNTEAFF. The DNA for the CDR3 is TGCAGTGCTACGGGACGGAGCAGCCTGAACACTGAAGCTTTCTTT.

This clonotype was picked up many times. This rearrangement joins TRBV20-1 to TRBJ1-1; D gene unclear. The CDR3 spans 13 residues. V lost 7 bases, J lost 1 base, and 13 bases lay in between. Germline lookup yields CDR1 DFQATT and CDR2 SNEGSKA (reference sequence). As DNA, the CDR3 is TGCAGTGTAACAGAAACTAGGAACACTGAAGCTTTCTTT. Its translation: CSVTETRNTEAFF.